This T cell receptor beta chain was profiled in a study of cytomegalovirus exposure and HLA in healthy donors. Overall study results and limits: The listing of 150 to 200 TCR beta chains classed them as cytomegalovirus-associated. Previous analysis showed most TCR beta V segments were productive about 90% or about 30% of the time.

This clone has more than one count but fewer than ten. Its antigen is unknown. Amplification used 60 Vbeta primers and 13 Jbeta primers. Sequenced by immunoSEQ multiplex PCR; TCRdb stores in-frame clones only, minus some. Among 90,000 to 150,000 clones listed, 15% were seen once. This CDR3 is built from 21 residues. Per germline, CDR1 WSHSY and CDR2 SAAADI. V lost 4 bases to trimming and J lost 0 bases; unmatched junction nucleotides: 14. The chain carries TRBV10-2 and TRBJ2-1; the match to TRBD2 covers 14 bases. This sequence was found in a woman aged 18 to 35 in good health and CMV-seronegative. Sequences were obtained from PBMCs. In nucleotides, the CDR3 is TGCGCCAGCAGTGCAAGCCATGGGGGACTAGCGGGAGTCGGCTCCTACAATGAGCAGTTCTTC. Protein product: CASSASHGGLAGVGSYNEQFF.